The T cell receptor beta chain under discussion was sequenced for a study of T cell responses to AZD1222 COVID-19 vaccine. CDR3 length: 18 residues. V lost 5 bases to trimming and J lost 7 bases; unmatched junction nucleotides: 17. Per germline, CDR1 SGHVS and CDR2 FQNEAQ. Study outcomes and limitations: Only five to seven individuals given AZD1222 were seropositive at baseline. Repertoires were sampled only after the peak T cell response. Clonal diversity was possibly underestimated, and the donors were mostly white British, with more females. Spike-specific TCR depth and breadth grew after two AZD1222 doses.

As to this clone: Antigen unknown.

The table came from immunoSEQ multiplex PCR; TCRdb's copy has only in-frame clones and leaves some out. The table has about 140,000 clones, approximately 90% seen once. The starting material was peripheral blood, obtained on day 0 of AZD1222 vaccination. This TCR derives from an adult in good health. The rearrangement uses TRBV7-8 and TRBJ2-1; 10 bases agree with TRBD2. CDR3 amino acids: CASSTARLAGVQRNEQFF. CDR3 in DNA: TGTGCCAGCAGCACCGCGCGACTAGCGGGCGTCCAGCGGAATGAGCAGTTCTTC.